The next 13 T cell receptor beta chains were all read from a single sample in a study of regulatory T cells in long-lasting Graves disease. CDR3-region Arm-PCR and iRepertoire HTBI primers produced the TCR beta libraries. Via MiXCR, TCRdb re-called the multiplex PCR reads, giving one row per CDR3 protein. The sample has approximately 690,000 distinct CDR3 sequences, 30% seen once. Time point meaning: persistent/refractory GD, antithyroid drugs over 5 years with positive TRAb. The TCR library was made from RNA that had been extracted from PBMCs in TRIzol. The sample consisted of peripheral blood mononuclear cells (PBMCs), taken when the disease was refractory, from a patient treated with antithyroid drugs. Receptors were obtained from a female donor with Graves disease.

The chain combines TRBV5-5 with TRBJ1-6; D ambiguous. Trimming left V 4 bases short and J 1 base short, with 21 bases between. The CDR3 extends over 19 amino acids. Germline lookup yields CDR1 SGHKS and CDR2 YYEKEE (reference sequence). The CDR3 coding sequence is TGTGCCAGCAGCGATGGCGGGCCGGTCGGGAGTTCCTATAATTCACCCCTCCACTTT. This codes for CASSDGGPVGSSYNSPLHF.

This clonotype was detected a few times. The chain carries TRBV2 and TRBJ2-3; the match to TRBD2 covers 9 bases. There are 16 residues in the CDR3. Germline values: CDR1 SNHLY, CDR2 FYNNEI. Unmatched junction bases numbered 5, after V lost 4 bases and J lost 0 bases. In DNA form, the CDR3 reads TGTGCCAGCAGTGGCCCTAGCGGGGCCAGCACAGATACGCAGTATTTT. Its translation: CASSGPSGASTDTQYF.

Comment on this clonotype: Relative to the germline gene, one junction end is altered; a read error may explain this. CDR3 DNA sequence: TGTGCCAGAAGCTACCGACTAGCGGGGACCTACGAGCAGTACTTC. Amino acid sequence: CARSYRLAGTYEQYF. This sequence joins TRBV11-1 and TRBJ2-7; TRBD2 aligns across 11 bases. Germline assignment: CDR1 SGHAT and CDR2 FQDESV (reference sequence). There are 15 residues in the CDR3.

The genes are TRBV5-1 and TRBJ1-2; no definite D call. Germline V gene lookup returns CDR1 SGHRS and CDR2 YFSETQ. The CDR3 is made up of 14 amino acids. The ends were cut back, 0 bases at V and 4 bases at J, with 10 bases in the middle. The CDR3 reads CASSLGPERYGYTF. CDR3 DNA sequence: TGCGCCAGCAGCTTGGGTCCAGAACGCTATGGCTACACCTTC.

The chain carries TRBV30 and TRBJ2-5; weak D call: TRBD2 (5 bases). The CDR3 loop spans 11 amino acids. V was pared by 3 bases and J by 4 bases, with 6 bases between. CDR1 and CDR2 (germline): GTSNPN, SVGIG (reference sequence). The CDR3 sequence is CAWRSGETQYF. In DNA, the CDR3 is TGTGCCTGGAGGAGCGGAGAGACCCAGTACTTC.

The chain recombines TRBV29-1 with TRBJ2-2, with D possibly being TRBD1 (6 bases). Trimming pared 3 bases from V and 0 bases from J, leaving 11 bases between. This CDR3 contains 15 residues. Germline assignment: CDR1 SQVTM and CDR2 ANQGSEA. The CDR3 DNA follows: TGCAGCGTTGATTGTGGGGGCGCGAACACCGGGGAGCTGTTTTTT. Amino acid sequence: CSVDCGGANTGELFF.

This clonotype was observed many times. The chain links TRBV2 to TRBJ1-5, with D unresolved. V was cut by 3 bases and J by 1 base, with 7 bases left in between. CDR1 is SNHLY, CDR2 FYNNEI, per germline. This CDR3 has 14 amino acids. CDR3 bases: TGTGCCAGCAGTGACCCTGGGAGCAATCAGCCCCAGCATTTT. Residues: CASSDPGSNQPQHF.

This clonotype has only a few counts. The genes are TRBV7-9 and TRBJ1-2; D is unresolved. The ends were cut back, 7 bases at V and 6 bases at J, with 15 bases in the middle. Germline assignment: CDR1 SEHNR and CDR2 FQNEAQ (reference sequence). The CDR3 totals 13 residues. CDR3 nucleotide sequence: TGTGCCAGCACCCCAGCGGGGAGCCATGGCTACACCTTC. This translates into CASTPAGSHGYTF.

The V call is TRBV28, the J call TRBJ2-5; 7 positions match TRBD2. The trim removed 4 bases at V and 4 bases at J, leaving 6 bases unmatched. Germline CDR1 MDHEN, CDR2 SYDVKM. This CDR3 has 14 amino acids. The CDR3 DNA sequence: TGTGCCAGCAGTTCGGCGGGAGTGGGAGAGACCCAGTACTTC. Its protein is CASSSAGVGETQYF.

This chain joins TRBV10-3 and TRBJ2-7; 7 nucleotides agree with TRBD1. The CDR3 is 14 residues long. J gave up 6 bases and V 11 bases, and 16 bases lay outside the gene matches. Germline-derived CDR1 and CDR2 are ENHRY and SYGVKD. The CDR3 loop is CALKRGTELSEQYF. In nucleotides, the CDR3 is TGTGCCCTAAAAAGGGGGACAGAGTTGAGCGAGCAGTACTTC.

The chain recombines TRBV6-5 with TRBJ2-5; D gene uncertain. The V gene lost 4 bases and the J gene lost 1 base, with 10 bases spanning the gap. Per germline, CDR1 MNHEY and CDR2 SVGAGI. CDR3 length: 14 amino acids. The CDR3 DNA reads TGTGCCAGCAGTTTGGTTTCTTTCCAAGAGACCCAGTACTTC. The encoded protein is CASSLVSFQETQYF.

This clonotype was seen only a few times. V is TRBV19 and J is TRBJ2-7; perhaps TRBD2 as D (5 bases). Germline-derived CDR1 and CDR2 are LNHDA and SQIVND (reference sequence). Trimming shortened V by 3 bases and J by 0 bases, and 12 bases separated the two germline ends. The CDR3 contains 15 residues. The CDR3 nucleotides are TGTGCCAGTAGTATGAGGGCCCTCGTCTCCTACGAGCAGTACTTC. Encoded protein: CASSMRALVSYEQYF.

The sample holds many counts of this clonotype. The genes are TRBV2 and TRBJ1-1, with D possibly being TRBD1 (5 bases). This CDR3 spans 17 amino acids. V lost 4 bases, J lost 2 bases, and 20 bases lay in between. Germline V gene sequence: CDR1 SNHLY, CDR2 FYNNEI. The CDR3 DNA reads as TGTGCCAGCAGTGGGGCCCGGGGGAGGCCGGCTAACACTGAAGCTTTCTTT. Its protein is CASSGARGRPANTEAFF.